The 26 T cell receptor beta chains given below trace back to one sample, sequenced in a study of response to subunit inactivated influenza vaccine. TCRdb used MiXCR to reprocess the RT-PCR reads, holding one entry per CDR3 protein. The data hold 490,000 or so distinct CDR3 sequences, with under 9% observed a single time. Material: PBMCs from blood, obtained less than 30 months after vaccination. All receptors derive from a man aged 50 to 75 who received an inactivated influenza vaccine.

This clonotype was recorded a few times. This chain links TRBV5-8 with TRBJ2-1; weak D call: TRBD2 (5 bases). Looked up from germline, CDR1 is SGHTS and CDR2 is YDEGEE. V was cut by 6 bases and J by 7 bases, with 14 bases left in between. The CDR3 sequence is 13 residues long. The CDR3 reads CASTLIGENEQFF. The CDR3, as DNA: TGTGCCAGCACCCTCATCGGGGAGAATGAGCAGTTCTTC. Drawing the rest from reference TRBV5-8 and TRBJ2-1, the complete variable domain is EAGVTQSPTHLIKTRGQQATLRCSPISGHTSVYWYQQALGLGLQFLLWYDEGEERNRGNFPPRFSGRQFPNYSSELNVNALELEDSALYLCASTLIGENEQFFGPGTRLTVL.

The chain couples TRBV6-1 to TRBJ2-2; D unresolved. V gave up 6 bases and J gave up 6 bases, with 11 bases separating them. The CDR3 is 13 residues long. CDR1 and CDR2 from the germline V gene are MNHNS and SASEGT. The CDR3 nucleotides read TGTGCCAGCAGGCCAAGGTCTCCCGGGGAGCTGTTTTTT. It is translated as CASRPRSPGELFF.

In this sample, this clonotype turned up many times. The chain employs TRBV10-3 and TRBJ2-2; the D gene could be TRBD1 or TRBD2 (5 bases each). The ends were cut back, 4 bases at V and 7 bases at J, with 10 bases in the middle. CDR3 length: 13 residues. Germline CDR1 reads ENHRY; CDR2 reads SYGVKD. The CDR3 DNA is TGTGCCATCAGTGGGGACCCCAGCGGGGAGCTGTTTTTT. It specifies CAISGDPSGELFF.

This CDR3 reads CAWSGVGTGRTRMEQYF. The CDR3 DNA sequence: TGTGCCTGGAGTGGCGTGGGAACAGGCCGGACAAGGATGGAGCAGTACTTC. V is TRBV30 and J is TRBJ2-7, with D possibly TRBD1 on 5 matching bases. The CDR3 contains 17 residues. In germline, CDR1 is GTSNPN, CDR2 SVGIG (reference sequence). The germline V and J ends were trimmed by 1 base and 7 bases, with 26 bases remaining between them.

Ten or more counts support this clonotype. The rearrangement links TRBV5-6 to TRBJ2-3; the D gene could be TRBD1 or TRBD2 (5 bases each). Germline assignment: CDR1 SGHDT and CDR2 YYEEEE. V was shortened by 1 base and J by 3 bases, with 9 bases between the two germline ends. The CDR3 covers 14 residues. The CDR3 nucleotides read TGTGCCAGCAGCTTGTGGGGGAAAACAGATACGCAGTATTTT. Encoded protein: CASSLWGKTDTQYF.

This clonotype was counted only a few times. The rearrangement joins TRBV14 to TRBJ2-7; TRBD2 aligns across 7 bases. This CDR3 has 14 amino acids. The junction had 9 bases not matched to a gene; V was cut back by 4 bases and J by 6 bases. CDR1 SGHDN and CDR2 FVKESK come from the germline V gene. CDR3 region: CASSPFSGGSEQYF. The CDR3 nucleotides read TGTGCCAGCAGCCCATTTTCGGGGGGTTCCGAGCAGTACTTC.

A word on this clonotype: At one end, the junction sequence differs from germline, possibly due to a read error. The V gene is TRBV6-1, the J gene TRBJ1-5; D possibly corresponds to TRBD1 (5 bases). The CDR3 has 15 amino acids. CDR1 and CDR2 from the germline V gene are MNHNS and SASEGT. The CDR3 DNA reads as TGTGCCAGCAGCGAAGGGACGGGTCCCAATCAGCCCCAGCATTTT. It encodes CASSEGTGPNQPQHF.

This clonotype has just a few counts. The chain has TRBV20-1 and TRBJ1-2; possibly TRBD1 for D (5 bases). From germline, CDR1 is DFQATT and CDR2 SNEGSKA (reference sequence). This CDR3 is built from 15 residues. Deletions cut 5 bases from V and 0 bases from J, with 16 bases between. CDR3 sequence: CSAEALGTSNYGYTF. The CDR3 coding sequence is TGCAGTGCTGAAGCTTTAGGGACCTCTAACTATGGCTACACCTTC.

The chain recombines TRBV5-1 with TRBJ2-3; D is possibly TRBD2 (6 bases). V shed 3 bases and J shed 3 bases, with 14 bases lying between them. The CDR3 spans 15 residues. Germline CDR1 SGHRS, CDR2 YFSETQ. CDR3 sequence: CASSSLRDFTDTQYF. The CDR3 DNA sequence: TGCGCCAGCAGCTCCCTCCGGGACTTTACAGATACGCAGTATTTT.

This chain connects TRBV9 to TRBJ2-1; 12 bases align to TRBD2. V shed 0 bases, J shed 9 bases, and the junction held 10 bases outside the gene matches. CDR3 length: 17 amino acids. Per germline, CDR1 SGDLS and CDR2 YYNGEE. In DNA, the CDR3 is TGTGCCAGCAGCGTAGCTTTTGAACTAGCGGGAGGAGGTGAGCAGTTCTTC. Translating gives CASSVAFELAGGGEQFF.

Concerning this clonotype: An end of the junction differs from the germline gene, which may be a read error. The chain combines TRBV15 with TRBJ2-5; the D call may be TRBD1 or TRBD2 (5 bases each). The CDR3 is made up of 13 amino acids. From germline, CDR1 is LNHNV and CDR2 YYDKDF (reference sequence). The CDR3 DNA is TGTGCCACCAGAAGAGGGGTAGTAGAGACCCAGTACTTC. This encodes CATRRGVVETQYF.

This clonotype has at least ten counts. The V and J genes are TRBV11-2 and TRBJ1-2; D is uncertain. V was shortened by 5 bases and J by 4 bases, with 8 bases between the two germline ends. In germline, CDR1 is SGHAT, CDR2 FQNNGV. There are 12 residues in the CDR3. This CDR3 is CASSGESYGYTF. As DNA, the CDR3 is TGTGCCAGCAGCGGGGAGAGCTATGGCTACACCTTC.

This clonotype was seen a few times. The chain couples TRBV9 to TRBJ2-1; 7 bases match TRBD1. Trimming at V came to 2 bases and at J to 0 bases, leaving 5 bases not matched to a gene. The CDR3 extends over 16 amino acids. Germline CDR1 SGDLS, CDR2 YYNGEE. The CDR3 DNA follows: TGTGCCAGCAGCGTGACAGGGTCGAGCTCCTACAATGAGCAGTTCTTC. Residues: CASSVTGSSSYNEQFF. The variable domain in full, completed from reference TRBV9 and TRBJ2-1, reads DSGVTQTPKHLITATGQRVTLRCSPRSGDLSVYWYQQSLDQGLQFLIQYYNGEERAKGNILERFSAQQFPDLHSELNLSSLELGDSALYFCASSVTGSSSYNEQFFGPGTRLTVL.

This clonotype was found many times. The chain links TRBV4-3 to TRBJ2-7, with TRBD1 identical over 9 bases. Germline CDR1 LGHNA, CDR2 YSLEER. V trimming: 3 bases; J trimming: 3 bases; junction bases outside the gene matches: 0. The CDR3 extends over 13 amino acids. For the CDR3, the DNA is TGCGCCAGCAGCCAGGACAGGGGCTACGAGCAGTACTTC. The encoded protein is CASSQDRGYEQYF.

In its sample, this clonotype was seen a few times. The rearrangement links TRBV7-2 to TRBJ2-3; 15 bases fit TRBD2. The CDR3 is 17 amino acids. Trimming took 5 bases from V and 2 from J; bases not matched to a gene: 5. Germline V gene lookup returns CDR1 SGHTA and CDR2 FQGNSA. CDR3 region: CASSTWTSGRATDTQYF. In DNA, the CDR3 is TGTGCCAGCAGCACCTGGACTAGCGGGAGGGCCACAGATACGCAGTATTTT. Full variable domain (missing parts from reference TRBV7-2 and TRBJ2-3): GAGVSQSPSNKVTEKGKDVELRCDPISGHTALYWYRQSLGQGLEFLIYFQGNSAPDKSGLPSDRFSAERTGGSVSTLTIQRTQQEDSAVYLCASSTWTSGRATDTQYFGPGTRLTVL.

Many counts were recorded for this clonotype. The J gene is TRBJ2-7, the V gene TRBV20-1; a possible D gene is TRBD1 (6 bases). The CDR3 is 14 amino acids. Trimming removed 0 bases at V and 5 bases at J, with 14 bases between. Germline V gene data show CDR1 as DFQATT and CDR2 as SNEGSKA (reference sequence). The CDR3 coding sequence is TGCAGTGCTAGAGATCTGACAGGATTAGACGAGCAGTACTTC. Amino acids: CSARDLTGLDEQYF.

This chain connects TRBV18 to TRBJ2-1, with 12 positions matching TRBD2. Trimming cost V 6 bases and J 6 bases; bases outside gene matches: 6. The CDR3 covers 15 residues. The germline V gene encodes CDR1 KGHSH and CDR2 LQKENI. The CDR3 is CASSRTSGMPNEQFF. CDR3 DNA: TGTGCCAGCTCGCGGACTAGCGGGATGCCCAATGAGCAGTTCTTC.

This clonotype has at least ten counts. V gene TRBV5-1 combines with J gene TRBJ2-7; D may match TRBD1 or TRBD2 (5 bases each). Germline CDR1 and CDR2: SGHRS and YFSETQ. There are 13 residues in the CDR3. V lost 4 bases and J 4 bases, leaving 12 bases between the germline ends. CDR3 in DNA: TGCGCCAGCAGCGGGGACGGAATGTACGAGCAGTACTTC. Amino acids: CASSGDGMYEQYF. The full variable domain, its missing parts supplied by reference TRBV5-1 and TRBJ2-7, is KAGVTQTPRYLIKTRGQQVTLSCSPISGHRSVSWYQQTPGQGLQFLFEYFSETQRNKGNFPGRFSGRQFSNSRSEMNVSTLELGDSALYLCASSGDGMYEQYFGPGTRLTVT.

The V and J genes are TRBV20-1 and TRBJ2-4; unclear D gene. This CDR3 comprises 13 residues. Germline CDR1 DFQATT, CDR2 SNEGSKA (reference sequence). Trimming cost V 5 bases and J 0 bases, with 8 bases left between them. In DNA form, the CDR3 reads TGCAGTGCTCCCCACTTAGCCAAAAACATTCAGTACTTC. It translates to CSAPHLAKNIQYF.

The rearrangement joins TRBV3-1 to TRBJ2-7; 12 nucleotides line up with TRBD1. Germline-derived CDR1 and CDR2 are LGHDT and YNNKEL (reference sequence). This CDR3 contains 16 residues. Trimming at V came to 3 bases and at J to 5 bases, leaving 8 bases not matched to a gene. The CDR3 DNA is TGTGCCAGCAGCCATAACTTGGGACAGGGGGCCGACGAGCAGTACTTC. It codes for CASSHNLGQGADEQYF.

Here the CDR3 DNA reads TGTGCCAGCAGCTTAATTCTGGGGGGACGCACAGATACGCAGTATTTT. It encodes CASSLILGGRTDTQYF. This sequence joins TRBV5-6 and TRBJ2-3, with TRBD2 as a possible D gene (6 bases). The germline V gene encodes CDR1 SGHDT and CDR2 YYEEEE. V was pared by 2 bases and J by 1 base, with 14 bases between. There are 16 residues in the CDR3.

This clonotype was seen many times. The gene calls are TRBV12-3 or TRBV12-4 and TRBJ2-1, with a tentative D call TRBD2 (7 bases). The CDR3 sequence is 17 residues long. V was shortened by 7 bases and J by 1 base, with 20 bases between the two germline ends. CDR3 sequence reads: CASTSIWGGASYNEQFF. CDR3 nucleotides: TGTGCCAGCACCTCAATCTGGGGGGGCGCGTCCTACAATGAGCAGTTCTTC.

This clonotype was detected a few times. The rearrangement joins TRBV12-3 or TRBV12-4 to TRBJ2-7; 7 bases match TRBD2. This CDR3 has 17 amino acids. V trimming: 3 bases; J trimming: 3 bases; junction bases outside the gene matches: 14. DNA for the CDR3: TGTGCCAGCAGTTTGGGCCCCGTGCGGGGGTCAATCTACGAGCAGTACTTC. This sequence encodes CASSLGPVRGSIYEQYF.

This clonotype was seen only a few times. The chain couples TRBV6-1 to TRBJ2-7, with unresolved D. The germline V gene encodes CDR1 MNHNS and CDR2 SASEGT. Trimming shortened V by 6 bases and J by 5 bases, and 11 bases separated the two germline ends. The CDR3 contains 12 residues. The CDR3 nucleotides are TGTGCCAGCAGAGCATTCCTGGACGAGCAGTACTTC. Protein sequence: CASRAFLDEQYF.

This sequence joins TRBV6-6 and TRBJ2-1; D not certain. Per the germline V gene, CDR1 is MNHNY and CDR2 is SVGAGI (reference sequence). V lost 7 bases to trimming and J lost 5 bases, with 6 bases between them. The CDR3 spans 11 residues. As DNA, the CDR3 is TGTGCCAGCACCCTTGACAATGAGCAGTTCTTC. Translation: CASTLDNEQFF.

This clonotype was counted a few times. The CDR3 region is CASRKQTDPYEQYF. As DNA, the CDR3 is TGTGCCAGCAGAAAACAGACAGACCCCTACGAGCAGTACTTC. The chain is built from TRBV27 and TRBJ2-7, with D possibly TRBD1 on 5 matching bases. Germline V lookup: CDR1 MNHEY, CDR2 SMNVEV (reference sequence). Trimming removed 6 bases at V and 2 bases at J, with 14 bases between. This CDR3 has 14 residues.